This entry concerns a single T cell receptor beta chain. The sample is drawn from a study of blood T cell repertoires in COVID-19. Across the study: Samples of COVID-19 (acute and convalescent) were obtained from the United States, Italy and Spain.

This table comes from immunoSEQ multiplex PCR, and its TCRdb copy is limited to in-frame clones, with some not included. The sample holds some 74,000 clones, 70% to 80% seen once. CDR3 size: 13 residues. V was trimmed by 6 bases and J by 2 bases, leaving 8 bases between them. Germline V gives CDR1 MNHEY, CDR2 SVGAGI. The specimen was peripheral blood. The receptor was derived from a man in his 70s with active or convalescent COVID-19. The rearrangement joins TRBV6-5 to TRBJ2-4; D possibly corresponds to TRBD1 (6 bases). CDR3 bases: TGTGCCAGCAGAGACAGGTCCAAAAACATTCAGTACTTC. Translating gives CASRDRSKNIQYF.